Listed below are T cell receptor beta chains from one sample, sequenced in a study of CD8+CD57+ T cells in acquired aplastic anemia. MiXCR, run by TCRdb on the reads, gives a single entry per CDR3 protein. The sample holds about 160,000 distinct CDR3 sequences, 35% to 55% seen once. Sequences were obtained from sorted CD4+, CD8+, or CD8+CD57+ T cells (not recorded which) from PBMCs. The receptors derive from a human donor in good health. Both conserved end residues are part of each CDR3. D genes are given only for firm matches. Size values are once, few and many counts, or a class for expanded clones, and some rows have none.

clone_size d_call j_call v_call cdr3_aa cdr3_nt
many - TRBJ1-3 TRBV3-1 CASSPRGGGGNTIYF TGTGCCAGCAGCCCAAGAGGGGGAGGTGGAAACACCATATATTTT
many TRBD2 TRBJ2-7 TRBV7-6 CASSPPGGYEQYF TGTGCCAGCAGCCCCCCGGGGGGTTACGAGCAGTACTTC
many - TRBJ1-1 TRBV16 CASSQQWNTEAFF TGTGCCAGCAGCCAACAGTGGAACACTGAAGCTTTCTTT
- - TRBJ2-7 TRBV7-9 CASSLGVSKQYF TGTGCCAGCAGCTTGGGAGTCTCCAAGCAGTACTTC
- - TRBJ1-6 TRBV7-2 CASSWDNGNSPLHF TGTGCCAGCAGCTGGGACAACGGTAATTCACCCCTCCACTTT
many TRBD1 TRBJ1-6 TRBV27 CASSPRGPGNSPLHF TGTGCCAGCAGTCCCAGGGGGCCGGGGAATTCACCCCTCCACTTT
- - TRBJ2-4 TRBV11-2 CASSLRGPEGIQYF TGTGCCAGCAGTTTGAGGGGACCTGAGGGCATTCAGTACTTC
many - TRBJ1-2 TRBV9 CASSVVEGNYGYTF TGTGCCAGCAGCGTAGTGGAAGGGAACTATGGCTACACCTTC
few - TRBJ1-2 TRBV15 CATSTSPGGYGYTF TGTGCCACCAGCACCTCGCCAGGAGGCTATGGCTACACCTTC
few TRBD2 TRBJ2-7 TRBV20-1 CSATTSGGYEQYF TGCAGTGCCACGACTAGCGGGGGTTACGAGCAGTACTTC
- - TRBJ2-7 TRBV10-1 CASSESRRGEQYF TGCGCCAGCAGTGAGTCAAGAAGGGGCGAGCAGTACTTC
many - TRBJ2-3 TRBV5-1 CASSLGRSTNTQYF TGCGCCAGCAGCTTGGGGCGTAGCACAAATACGCAGTATTTT
- - TRBJ1-3 TRBV24-1 CATSEGRGTEVYF TGTGCCACCAGTGAGGGGCGCGGAACAGAAGTATATTTT
many - TRBJ2-2 TRBV9 CASSVQGGTGELFF TGTGCCAGCAGCGTGCAGGGGGGCACCGGGGAGCTGTTTTTT
- - TRBJ2-1 TRBV20-1 CSARDLTGRYNEQFF TGCAGTGCTAGAGATCTGACTGGCCGCTACAATGAGCAGTTCTTC
many - TRBJ1-5 TRBV5-1 CASSLRGTDQPQHF TGCGCCAGCAGCTTGCGGGGGACCGATCAGCCCCAGCATTTT
few TRBD1 TRBJ2-7 TRBV29-1 CSVTGTGGQEQYF TGCAGCGTTACCGGGACAGGGGGGCAAGAGCAGTACTTC
once TRBD1 TRBJ1-4 TRBV10-3 CAIKDRGKSEKLFF TGTGCCATCAAGGACAGGGGGAAGAGCGAAAAACTGTTTTTT
many TRBD1 TRBJ2-1 TRBV7-9 CASSPRQGVYNEQFF TGTGCCAGCAGCCCCCGACAGGGGGTCTACAATGAGCAGTTCTTC
many TRBD1 TRBJ2-7 TRBV10-3 CATRQGAEQYF TGTGCCACCAGGCAGGGGGCCGAGCAGTACTTC
- TRBD2 TRBJ2-7 TRBV12-3/TRBV12-4 CATSSLRTSGGDYEQYF TGTGCCACCTCCAGTTTGAGGACTAGCGGGGGGGACTACGAGCAGTACTTC
few - TRBJ1-3 TRBV5-5 CASSSYSGNTIYF TGTGCCAGCAGCTCATACTCTGGAAACACCATATATTTT
many - TRBJ2-2 TRBV6-5 CASRSTVALGELFF TGTGCCAGCAGATCCACCGTAGCCTTGGGGGAGCTGTTTTTT
many - TRBJ2-1 TRBV24-1 CATRDRRVRDEQFF TGTGCCACCAGGGACAGGAGGGTTCGCGATGAGCAGTTCTTC
few - TRBJ1-2 TRBV20-1 CSAKIGQTLAYF TGCAGTGCAAAGATCGGGCAGACCTTGGCTTACTTC